Listed here are 20 T cell receptor beta chains from one sample, sequenced in a study of blood T cell repertoires in COVID-19. Here immunoSEQ multiplex PCR was the method, and the copy in TCRdb shows in-frame clones only, minus some. The sample holds approximately 160,000 clones, more than 85% seen once. The specimen was peripheral blood. The receptors stem from a woman aged 60-70 years with COVID-19, enrolled during active disease.

The genes are TRBV19 and TRBJ1-5; possibly TRBD1 for D (6 bases). The CDR3 has 15 residues. The V end lost 1 base, the J end lost 6 bases, and 13 bases lay between the germline ends. Per germline, CDR1 LNHDA and CDR2 SQIVND (reference sequence). CDR3 in amino acids: CASSIGGQGLQPQHF. Here the CDR3 DNA reads TGTGCCAGTAGTATAGGGGGGCAGGGGCTTCAGCCCCAGCATTTT.

The rearrangement links TRBV5-5 to TRBJ2-5, with 12 positions matching TRBD2. The CDR3 has 16 residues. Germline V gives CDR1 SGHKS, CDR2 YYEKEE (reference sequence). The junction had 7 bases not matched to a gene; V was cut back by 3 bases and J by 4 bases. CDR3 loop: CASSSTLAGGRETQYF. For the CDR3, the DNA is TGTGCCAGCAGCTCAACTCTAGCGGGGGGGCGAGAGACCCAGTACTTC.

The genes are TRBV6-1 and TRBJ1-2, with 8 bases identical to TRBD1. The CDR3 contains 16 residues. Germline V lookup: CDR1 MNHNS, CDR2 SASEGT. Trimming cost V 2 bases and J 4 bases; bases outside gene matches: 9. The CDR3 DNA reads as TGTGCCAGCAGTGAATGGAACCTAGGGACAGGCTATGGCTACACCTTC. This gives the protein CASSEWNLGTGYGYTF.

The chain combines TRBV5-6 with TRBJ1-1; 10 bases fit TRBD1. CDR3 size: 15 residues. CDR1 SGHDT and CDR2 YYEEEE come from the germline V gene. V lost 4 bases and J lost 3; bases outside the gene matches: 6. CDR3 sequence reads: CASSILTGGYTEAFF. In nucleotides, the CDR3 is TGTGCCAGCAGCATCTTGACAGGGGGCTACACTGAAGCTTTCTTT.

V gene TRBV15 combines with J gene TRBJ2-3, with 8 bases aligning to TRBD1. CDR1 LNHNV and CDR2 YYDKDF come from the germline V gene (reference sequence). V dropped 1 base and J dropped 5; count of bases not matched to a gene: 5. The length of the CDR3 is 15 residues. The CDR3 bases are TGTGCCACCAGCAGAGGGACAGGGCCCGGAGATACGCAGTATTTT. Amino acids: CATSRGTGPGDTQYF.

The table lists this clone with a count of one. The chain employs TRBV7-6 and TRBJ1-1; maybe TRBD1 (5 bases). V dropped 6 bases and J dropped 4 bases, with 18 bases sitting between them. The CDR3 has 15 amino acids. CDR1 is SGHVS and CDR2 is FNYEAQ in the germline V gene. CDR3 DNA: TGTGCCAGCAGTGTAACGGGGGACGCAAGCACTGAAGCTTTCTTT. Its translation is CASSVTGDASTEAFF.

V and J are TRBV27 and TRBJ1-2; D not resolved. Deletions cut 2 bases from V and 4 bases from J, with 14 bases between. This CDR3 has 15 amino acids. Germline CDR1 MNHEY, CDR2 SMNVEV (reference sequence). The CDR3 spells CASSLRGTKSYGYTF. DNA of the CDR3: TGTGCCAGCAGTTTACGGGGTACTAAGTCCTATGGCTACACCTTC.

The chain combines TRBV19 with TRBJ1-1; 9 bases agree with TRBD1. The V and J ends lost 5 bases and 1 base, in that order; junction bases with no gene match: 2. Germline assignment: CDR1 LNHDA and CDR2 SQIVND (reference sequence). This CDR3 contains 14 residues. The CDR3 here is CASSPQGANTEAFF. The CDR3 DNA is TGTGCCAGTAGTCCACAGGGGGCGAACACTGAAGCTTTCTTT.

CDR3 nucleotide sequence: TGTGCCAGCAGTTTGGGACAGTTTCAGCCCCAGCATTTT. Protein: CASSLGQFQPQHF. The chain is built from TRBV12-3 or TRBV12-4 and TRBJ1-5; the match to TRBD1 covers 7 bases. The CDR3 totals 13 residues. The V and J ends lost 3 bases and 6 bases, in that order; junction bases with no gene match: 2.

This rearrangement joins TRBV5-5 to TRBJ1-2, with a possible D match to TRBD1 (6 bases). The germline V gene has CDR1 SGHKS and CDR2 YYEKEE (reference sequence). With 4 bases removed from V and 2 bases from J, the gap between germline ends came to 15 bases. This CDR3 comprises 15 residues. The CDR3: CASSPTDRGNYGYTF. The CDR3 DNA follows: TGTGCCAGCAGCCCGACGGACAGAGGAAACTATGGCTACACCTTC.

A single count supports this clone. The chain links TRBV4-2 to TRBJ2-5; TRBD2 matches at 7 bases. V lost 0 bases to trimming and J lost 4 bases; unmatched junction nucleotides: 11. The germline V gene has CDR1 LGHNA and CDR2 YNFKEQ. This CDR3 is 17 amino acids long. CDR3 in amino acids: CASSQDTFRRGTETQYF. CDR3 coding DNA: TGTGCCAGCAGCCAAGATACATTTAGGCGGGGGACAGAGACCCAGTACTTC.

This chain uses TRBV2 with TRBJ2-3; the D gene is possibly TRBD1 (5 bases). V lost 9 bases, J lost 5 bases, and 21 bases lay in between. Per the germline V gene, CDR1 is SNHLY and CDR2 is FYNNEI. The CDR3 is made up of 15 amino acids. The CDR3 here is CASSPLQGAVDTQYF. For the CDR3, the DNA is TGTGCCAGTTCTCCTCTACAAGGGGCGGTAGATACGCAGTATTTT.

This clone was detected only once. This CDR3 reads CASSLGSVPYEQYF. The CDR3 region has the DNA TGTGCCAGCAGCTTAGGTTCCGTCCCCTACGAGCAGTACTTC. The chain joins TRBV7-2 to TRBJ2-7; no reliable D call. V was trimmed by 1 base and J by 2 bases, leaving 9 bases between them. The length of the CDR3 is 14 residues. Germline CDR1 and CDR2: SGHTA and FQGNSA.

Concerning this clone itself: An end of the junction does not agree with germline; a read error may underlie this. V is TRBV7-7 and J is TRBJ2-5, with D uncertain. CDR3 size: 13 residues. Germline loops: CDR1 SSHAT, CDR2 FNYEAQ (reference sequence). CDR3 in DNA: TGTGCTAGCAGCTTTATGCGCCAAGAGACCCAGTACTTC. This codes for CASSFMRQETQYF.

The rearrangement uses TRBV19 and TRBJ2-7; TRBD2 agrees at 7 bases. Germline V gives CDR1 LNHDA, CDR2 SQIVND (reference sequence). The V gene end was trimmed by 3 bases and the J gene end by 1 base; junction bases not matched to a gene: 9. CDR3 length equals 16 residues. The CDR3 is CASSIPRSSGSYEQYF. For the CDR3, the DNA is TGTGCCAGTAGTATTCCCAGATCTAGCGGTTCCTACGAGCAGTACTTC.

This clone was counted once. The germline gene is not matched at one end of the junction; a read error may be the cause. The chain recombines TRBV6-5 with TRBJ2-5, with TRBD1 matching over 8 bases. Germline CDR1 and CDR2: MNHEY and SVGAGI. This CDR3 spans 13 amino acids. The CDR3 sequence is CASSRGTGQGEHF. The DNA of the CDR3 is TGTGCCAGCAGCCGCGGGACAGGTCAAGGTGAACACTTC.

This chain links TRBV7-3 with TRBJ1-2, with unresolved D. Germline V CDR1 and CDR2: SGHTA, FQGTGA. Between the trimmed V and J ends, which lost 3 bases and 7 bases, there was a span of 12 bases. The CDR3 spans 13 residues. CDR3 bases: TGTGCCAGCAGCTTTGGAGAGAAGGCTGGCTACACCTTC. This translates into CASSFGEKAGYTF.

V and J are TRBV9 and TRBJ2-7, with TRBD1 matching 9 bases. CDR3 length: 16 residues. From germline, CDR1 is SGDLS and CDR2 YYNGEE. V lost 0 bases, J lost 4 bases, and 8 bases stayed unmatched. The chain's CDR3 is CASSVGLGQGQYEQYF. CDR3 nucleotide sequence: TGTGCCAGCAGCGTAGGGTTGGGACAGGGACAATACGAGCAGTACTTC.

The J gene is TRBJ1-1, the V gene TRBV5-1, with unresolved D. With 0 bases removed from V and 3 bases from J, the gap between germline ends came to 9 bases. The CDR3 contains 14 residues. CDR1 and CDR2 (germline): SGHRS, YFSETQ. CDR3 sequence (DNA): TGCGCCAGCAGCTTGGCCGGTGGGCACACTGAAGCTTTCTTT. This codes for CASSLAGGHTEAFF.

The chain recombines TRBV5-8 with TRBJ1-5, with 9 bases aligning to TRBD1. CDR1 is SGHTS and CDR2 is YDEGEE in the germline V gene. The V segment lost 3 bases and the J segment 4 bases; nucleotides outside the gene matches: 5. The CDR3 runs 15 residues. CDR3 in DNA: TGTGCCAGCAGCTCCGGACAGGGGATTAATCAGCCCCAGCATTTT. It specifies CASSSGQGINQPQHF.